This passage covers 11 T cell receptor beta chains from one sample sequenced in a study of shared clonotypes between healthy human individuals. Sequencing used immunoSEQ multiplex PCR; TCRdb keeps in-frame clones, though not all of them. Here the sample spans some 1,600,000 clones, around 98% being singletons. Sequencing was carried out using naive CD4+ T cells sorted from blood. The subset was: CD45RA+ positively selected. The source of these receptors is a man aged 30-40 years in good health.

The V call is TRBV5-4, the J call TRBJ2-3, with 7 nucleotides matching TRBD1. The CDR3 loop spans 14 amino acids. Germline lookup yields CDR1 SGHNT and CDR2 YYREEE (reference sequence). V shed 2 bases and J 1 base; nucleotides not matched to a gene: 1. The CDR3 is CASSLDRGTDTQYF. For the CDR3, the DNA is TGTGCCAGCAGCTTAGACAGGGGCACAGATACGCAGTATTTT.

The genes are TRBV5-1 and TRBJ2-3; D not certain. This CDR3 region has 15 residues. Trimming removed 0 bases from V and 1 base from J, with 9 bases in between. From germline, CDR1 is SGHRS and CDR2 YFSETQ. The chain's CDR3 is CASSLAGSRTDTQYF. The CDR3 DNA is TGCGCCAGCAGCTTGGCCGGGTCTCGCACAGATACGCAGTATTTT.

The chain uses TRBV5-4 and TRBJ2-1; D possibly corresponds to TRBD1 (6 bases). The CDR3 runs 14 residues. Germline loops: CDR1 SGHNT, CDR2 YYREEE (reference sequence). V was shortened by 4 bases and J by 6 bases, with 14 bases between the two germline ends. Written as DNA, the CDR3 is TGTGCCAGCAGCGGCAGGGGACAAAGCAATGAGCAGTTCTTC. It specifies CASSGRGQSNEQFF.

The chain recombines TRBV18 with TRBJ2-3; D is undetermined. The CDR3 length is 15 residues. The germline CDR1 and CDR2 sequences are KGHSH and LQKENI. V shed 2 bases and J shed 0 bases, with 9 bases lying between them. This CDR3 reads CASSPTVTSTDTQYF. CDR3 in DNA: TGTGCCAGCTCACCAACGGTCACTAGCACAGATACGCAGTATTTT.

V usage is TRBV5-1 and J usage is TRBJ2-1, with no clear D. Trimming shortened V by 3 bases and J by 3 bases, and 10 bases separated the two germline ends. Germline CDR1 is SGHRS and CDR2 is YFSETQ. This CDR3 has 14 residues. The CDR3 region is CASSSSPIYNEQFF. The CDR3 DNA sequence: TGCGCCAGCAGCTCCAGCCCGATCTACAATGAGCAGTTCTTC. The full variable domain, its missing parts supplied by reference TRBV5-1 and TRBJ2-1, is KAGVTQTPRYLIKTRGQQVTLSCSPISGHRSVSWYQQTPGQGLQFLFEYFSETQRNKGNFPGRFSGRQFSNSRSEMNVSTLELGDSALYLCASSSSPIYNEQFFGPGTRLTVL.

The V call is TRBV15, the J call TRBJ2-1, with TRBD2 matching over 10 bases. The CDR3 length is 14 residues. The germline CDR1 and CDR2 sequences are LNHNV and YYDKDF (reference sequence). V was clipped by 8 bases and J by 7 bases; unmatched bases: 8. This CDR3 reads CATAIAGGSNEQFF. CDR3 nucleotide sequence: TGTGCCACCGCGATAGCGGGAGGATCTAATGAGCAGTTCTTC.

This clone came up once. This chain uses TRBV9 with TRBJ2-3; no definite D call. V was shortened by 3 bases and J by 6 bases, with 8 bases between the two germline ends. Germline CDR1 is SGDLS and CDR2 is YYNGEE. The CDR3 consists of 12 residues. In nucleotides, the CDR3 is TGTGCCAGCAGCGCCACGTCGGATACGCAGTATTTT. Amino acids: CASSATSDTQYF.

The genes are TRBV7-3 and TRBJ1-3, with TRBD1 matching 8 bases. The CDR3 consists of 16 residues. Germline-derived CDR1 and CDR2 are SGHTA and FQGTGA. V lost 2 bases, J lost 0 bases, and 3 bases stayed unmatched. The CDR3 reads CASSLLGTGSGNTIYF. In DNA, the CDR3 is TGTGCCAGCAGCTTATTGGGGACAGGCTCTGGAAACACCATATATTTT. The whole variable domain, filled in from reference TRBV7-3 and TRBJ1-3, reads GAGVSQTPSNKVTEKGKYVELRCDPISGHTALYWYRQSLGQGPEFLIYFQGTGAADDSGLPNDRFFAVRPEGSVSTLKIQRTERGDSAVYLCASSLLGTGSGNTIYFGEGSWLTVV.

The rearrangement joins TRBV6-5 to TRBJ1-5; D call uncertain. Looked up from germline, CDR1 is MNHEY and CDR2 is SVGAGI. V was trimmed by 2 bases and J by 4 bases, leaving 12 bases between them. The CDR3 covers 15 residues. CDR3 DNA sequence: TGTGCCAGCAGTTACGGAGGAAGACCGAATCAGCCCCAGCATTTT. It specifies CASSYGGRPNQPQHF.

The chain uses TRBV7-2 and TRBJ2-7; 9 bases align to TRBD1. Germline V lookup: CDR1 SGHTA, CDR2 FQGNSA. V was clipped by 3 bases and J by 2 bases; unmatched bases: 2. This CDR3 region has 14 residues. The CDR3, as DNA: TGTGCCAGCAGCTTTCGACAGGGGGCCTACGAGCAGTACTTC. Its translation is CASSFRQGAYEQYF.

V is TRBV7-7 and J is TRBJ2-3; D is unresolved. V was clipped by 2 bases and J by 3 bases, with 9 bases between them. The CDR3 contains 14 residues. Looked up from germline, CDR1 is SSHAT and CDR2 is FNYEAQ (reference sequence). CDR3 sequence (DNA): TGTGCCAGCAGCTTATTGGGCCAGACAGATACGCAGTATTTT. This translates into CASSLLGQTDTQYF.